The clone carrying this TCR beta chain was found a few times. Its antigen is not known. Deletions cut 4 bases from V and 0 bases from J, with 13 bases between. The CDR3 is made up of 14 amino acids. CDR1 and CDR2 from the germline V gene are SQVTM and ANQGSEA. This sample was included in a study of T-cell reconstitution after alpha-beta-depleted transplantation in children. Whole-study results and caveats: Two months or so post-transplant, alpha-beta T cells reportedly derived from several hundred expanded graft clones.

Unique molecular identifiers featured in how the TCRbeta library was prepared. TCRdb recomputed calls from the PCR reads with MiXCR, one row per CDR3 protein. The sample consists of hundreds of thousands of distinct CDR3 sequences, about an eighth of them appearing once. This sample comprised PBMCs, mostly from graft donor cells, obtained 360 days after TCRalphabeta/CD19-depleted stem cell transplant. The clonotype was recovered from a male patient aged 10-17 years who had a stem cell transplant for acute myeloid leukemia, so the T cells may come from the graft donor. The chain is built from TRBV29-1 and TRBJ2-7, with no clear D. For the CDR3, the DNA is TGCAGCGTTGGCGAAACTTTCGGCTCCTACGAGCAGTACTTC. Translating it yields CSVGETFGSYEQYF.